This T cell receptor beta chain stems from a study of technical replicates of blood from several donors. The CDR3 contains 14 residues. Libraries were prepared by immunoSEQ multiplex PCR; TCRdb keeps only in-frame clonotypes and omits some of them. This table holds 70,000 to 85,000 clones, 92% found once. V and J are TRBV21-1 and TRBJ2-7; the table's D call, TRBD1, has no DNA check behind it. TRBV21-1 is a pseudogene. This clonotype was obtained from a human donor in good health. The sample comprised T cells isolated from PBMCs. CDR3 sequence: CASSKKQGRYEQYF. The CDR3 coding sequence is TGTGCCAGCAGCAAAAAGCAGGGTAGGTACGAGCAGTACTTC.